This T cell receptor beta chain appears in the sequencing data of a study of neoadjuvant anti-PD-1 for oral cavity cancer. Study overall: Most patients had three to four biweekly doses of 3 mg/kg nivolumab before resection. Patients without progression got a fourth dose around day 43.

Time point of the sample: after neoadjuvant nivolumab, at surgical resection. V lost 0 bases, J lost 6 bases, and 4 bases stayed unmatched. The length of the CDR3 is 15 residues. The V gene's germline CDR1 is MRHNA and CDR2 SNTAGT. Sequencing was performed with immunoSEQ multiplex PCR; in TCRdb, only in-frame clones are kept and a portion is missing. The table shows 20,000 to 30,000 clones, with more than 20% occurring only once. The origin of this receptor is a person between 35 and 79 years old with oral cavity squamous cell carcinoma. The chain employs TRBV6-4 and TRBJ1-2; TRBD1 matches 10 bases. This specimen was tumor tissue, taken after nivolumab (anti-PD-1) treatment. The chain's CDR3 is CASSDSPGTGDGYTF. CDR3 DNA: TGTGCCAGCAGTGACTCCCCTGGGACAGGGGATGGCTACACCTTC.